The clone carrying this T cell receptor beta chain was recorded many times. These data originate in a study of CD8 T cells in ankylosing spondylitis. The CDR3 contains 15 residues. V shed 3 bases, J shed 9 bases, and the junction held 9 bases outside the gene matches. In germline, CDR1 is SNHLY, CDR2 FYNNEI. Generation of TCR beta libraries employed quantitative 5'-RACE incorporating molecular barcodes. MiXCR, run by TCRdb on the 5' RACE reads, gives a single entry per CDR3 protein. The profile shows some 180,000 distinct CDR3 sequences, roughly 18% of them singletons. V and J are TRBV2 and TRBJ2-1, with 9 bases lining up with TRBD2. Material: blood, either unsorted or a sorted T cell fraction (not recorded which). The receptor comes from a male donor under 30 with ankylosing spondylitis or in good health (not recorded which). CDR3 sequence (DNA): TGTGCCAGCAGTGAGTTGACTAGCGGACTAGGTGAGCAGTTCTTC. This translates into CASSELTSGLGEQFF.